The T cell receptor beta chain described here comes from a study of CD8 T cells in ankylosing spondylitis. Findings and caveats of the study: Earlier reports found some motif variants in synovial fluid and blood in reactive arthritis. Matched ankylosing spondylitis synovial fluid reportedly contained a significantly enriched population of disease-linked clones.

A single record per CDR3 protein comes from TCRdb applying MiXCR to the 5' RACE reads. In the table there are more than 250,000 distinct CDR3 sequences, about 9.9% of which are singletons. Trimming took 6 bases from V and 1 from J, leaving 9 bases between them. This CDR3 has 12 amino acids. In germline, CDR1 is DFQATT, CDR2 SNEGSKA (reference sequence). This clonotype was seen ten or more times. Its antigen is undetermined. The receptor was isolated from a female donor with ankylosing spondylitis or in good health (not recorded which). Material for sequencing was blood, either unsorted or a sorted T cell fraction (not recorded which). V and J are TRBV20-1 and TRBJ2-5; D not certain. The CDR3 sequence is CSASESQETQYF. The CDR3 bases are TGCAGTGCGAGCGAGAGCCAAGAGACCCAGTACTTC.